The 20 T cell receptor beta chains below all came from one sample that was sequenced in a study of cytomegalovirus exposure and HLA in healthy donors. 13 Jbeta primers and 60 Vbeta primers were used for the PCR. Profiled with immunoSEQ multiplex PCR; TCRdb holds only in-frame clones, not every one. The top ten hold 2% to 2.5% of the sample, which has some 150,000 clones, around 80% seen once. Input material: PBMCs. These receptors all stem from a woman aged 45-65 years in good health and CMV-seronegative.

V and J are TRBV7-2 and TRBJ2-7; D is perhaps TRBD2 (5 bases). The V end was cut by 5 bases, the J end by 3 bases, with 17 bases between. CDR1 is SGHTA and CDR2 is FQGNSA in the germline V gene. This CDR3 is 15 amino acids long. CDR3: CASSPVVTTLYEQYF. CDR3 nucleotide sequence: TGTGCCAGCAGCCCCGTTGTGACTACCCTCTACGAGCAGTACTTC.

This clone was recorded only once. One junction end disagrees with the germline gene, perhaps due to a read error. The gene calls are TRBV7-9 and TRBJ1-5; TRBD1 agrees at 7 bases. The germline gives CDR1 SEHNR, CDR2 FQNEAQ (reference sequence). The CDR3 runs 14 residues. The CDR3 DNA is TGTTCCAGCAGCATGACAGGGCCCAATCAGCCCCAGCATTTT. This translates into CSSSMTGPNQPQHF.

This clone was observed a handful of times. V gene TRBV4-2 combines with J gene TRBJ2-2; 9 positions agree with TRBD2. The CDR3 runs to 19 residues. Germline V gives CDR1 LGHNA, CDR2 YNFKEQ. The trim removed 0 bases at V and 6 bases at J, leaving 14 bases unmatched. The CDR3 reads CASSQDRVSGSYPPGELFF. In DNA, the CDR3 is TGTGCCAGCAGCCAAGATAGGGTTAGCGGGAGTTACCCACCCGGGGAGCTGTTTTTT.

This chain uses TRBV5-1 with TRBJ2-5; 11 nucleotides align to TRBD2. The CDR3 runs to 15 residues. Germline-derived CDR1 and CDR2 are SGHRS and YFSETQ. V was clipped by 4 bases and J by 1 base; unmatched bases: 3. This chain's CDR3 is CASSVSGRAQETQYF. As DNA, the CDR3 is TGCGCCAGCAGCGTTAGCGGGAGGGCCCAAGAGACCCAGTACTTC.

The V and J genes are TRBV28 and TRBJ2-2; TRBD2 is a possible D gene (6 bases). CDR3 length equals 17 residues. Trimming took off 3 bases at V and 6 bases at J, with 20 bases between the two ends. Germline V gene lookup returns CDR1 MDHEN and CDR2 SYDVKM. CDR3 bases: TGTGCCAGCAGTTTGTTAGGGATGGGGGGTACGGCCGGGGAGCTGTTTTTT. Translating it yields CASSLLGMGGTAGELFF.

As for this clone: Within the sample, other DNA sequences also encode this same CDR3. The rearrangement links TRBV5-6 to TRBJ1-6; D unresolved. Germline V CDR1 and CDR2: SGHDT, YYEEEE. Trimming removed 2 bases from V and 4 bases from J, with 4 bases in between. The CDR3 is 13 amino acids. The CDR3 DNA reads as TGTGCCAGCAGCTTTATATATAATTCACCCCTCCACTTT. It yields the protein CASSFIYNSPLHF.

This sequence joins TRBV4-2 and TRBJ2-2; TRBD1 might be the D (6 bases). CDR1 and CDR2 (germline): LGHNA, YNFKEQ. V gave up 0 bases and J gave up 1 base, with 18 bases separating them. This CDR3 comprises 19 residues. CDR3 protein: CASSQDSQGMFRNTGELFF. The CDR3 nucleotides read TGTGCCAGCAGCCAAGATTCCCAGGGGATGTTTCGGAACACCGGGGAGCTGTTTTTT.

The chain employs TRBV5-5 and TRBJ1-2, with D unresolved. This CDR3 is built from 14 residues. Trimming took 0 bases from V and 4 from J, leaving 10 bases between them. The V gene's germline CDR1 is SGHKS and CDR2 YYEKEE (reference sequence). This chain's CDR3 is CASSLVQQGYGYTF. The CDR3 region has the DNA TGTGCCAGCAGCTTGGTACAGCAAGGCTATGGCTACACCTTC.

This CDR3 is CASSVGTSGTDTQYF. CDR3 bases: TGTGCCAGCAGCGTCGGGACTAGCGGCACAGATACGCAGTATTTT. V usage is TRBV9 and J usage is TRBJ2-3; the match to TRBD2 covers 10 bases. CDR1 and CDR2 from the germline V gene are SGDLS and YYNGEE. The V segment lost 2 bases and the J segment 1 base; nucleotides outside the gene matches: 1. This CDR3 spans 15 amino acids.

The chain is built from TRBV28 and TRBJ1-4; D not resolved. CDR1 and CDR2 from the germline V gene are MDHEN and SYDVKM. The CDR3 length is 14 residues. V lost 7 bases to trimming and J lost 8 bases, with 17 bases between them. For the CDR3, the DNA is TGTGCCAGCACCTCAGACCTCTTCAGGGAAAAACTGTTTTTT. Protein: CASTSDLFREKLFF.

The rearrangement joins TRBV7-2 to TRBJ1-1; 8 positions match TRBD1. The germline gives CDR1 SGHTA, CDR2 FQGNSA. The trim removed 3 bases at V and 6 bases at J, leaving 12 bases unmatched. The CDR3 runs 16 residues. CDR3 bases: TGTGCCAGCAGCTTGGGGGACAGGTCCTATGAGGCTGAAGCTTTCTTT. The encoded protein is CASSLGDRSYEAEAFF.

The chain couples TRBV11-2 to TRBJ2-5, with D perhaps matching TRBD2 (6 bases). The germline V gene has CDR1 SGHAT and CDR2 FQNNGV. The CDR3 extends over 15 amino acids. Trimming left V 4 bases short and J 5 bases short, with 17 bases between. CDR3 sequence: CASSSPAGGTETQYF. CDR3 coding DNA: TGTGCCAGCAGCTCCCCGGCCGGGGGTACGGAGACCCAGTACTTC.

The chain carries TRBV7-3 and TRBJ2-1; D is possibly TRBD2 (5 bases). Germline values: CDR1 SGHTA, CDR2 FQGTGA. The CDR3 is 16 amino acids. Trimming left V 5 bases short and J 0 bases short, with 14 bases between. CDR3 sequence: CASSPLGDGSYNEQFF. The CDR3 DNA follows: TGTGCCAGCAGCCCGCTCGGGGATGGCTCCTACAATGAGCAGTTCTTC. The full variable domain, rest sourced from reference TRBV7-3 and TRBJ2-1, is GAGVSQTPSNKVTEKGKYVELRCDPISGHTALYWYRQSLGQGPEFLIYFQGTGAADDSGLPNDRFFAVRPEGSVSTLKIQRTERGDSAVYLCASSPLGDGSYNEQFFGPGTRLTVL.

The rearrangement links TRBV27 to TRBJ2-7, with 8 positions matching TRBD2. V trimming: 6 bases; J trimming: 6 bases; junction bases outside the gene matches: 7. Germline assignment: CDR1 MNHEY and CDR2 SMNVEV (reference sequence). CDR3 length: 13 residues. CDR3 protein: CASSRGAGGEQYF. DNA for the CDR3: TGTGCCAGCAGCCGAGGGGCGGGGGGCGAGCAGTACTTC.

This clone was seen a single time. The CDR3 nucleotides are TGTGCCAGCATGACAGGGCGTAGCAATCAGCCCCAGCATTTT. Translation: CASMTGRSNQPQHF. This rearrangement joins TRBV2 to TRBJ1-5, with 7 bases lining up with TRBD1. J lost 0 bases, V lost 7 bases, and 3 bases had no gene match. Germline CDR1 reads SNHLY; CDR2 reads FYNNEI. CDR3 size: 14 residues.

The gene calls are TRBV19 and TRBJ2-1, with 7 positions matching TRBD1. CDR3 length: 14 amino acids. Germline V lookup: CDR1 LNHDA, CDR2 SQIVND (reference sequence). V lost 4 bases, J lost 4 bases, and 4 bases stayed unmatched. In DNA form, the CDR3 reads TGTGCCAGTAGTACGGGGACAGTTTACAATGAGCAGTTCTTC. It encodes CASSTGTVYNEQFF.

V gene TRBV5-1 combines with J gene TRBJ2-4, with 10 bases lining up with TRBD2. The trim removed 0 bases at V and 9 bases at J, leaving 3 bases unmatched. The CDR3 is made up of 14 amino acids. The germline gives CDR1 SGHRS, CDR2 YFSETQ. The CDR3 DNA reads TGCGCCAGCAGCTTGGAGCGGGAGGGTCGCATTCAGTACTTC. It yields the protein CASSLEREGRIQYF.

The chain is built from TRBV7-2 and TRBJ2-7; maybe TRBD1 (6 bases). The V gene lost 7 bases and the J gene lost 13 bases, with 23 bases spanning the gap. The germline V gene has CDR1 SGHTA and CDR2 FQGNSA. The CDR3 is 13 amino acids. CDR3 sequence: CASNTPGHPSTYF. CDR3 DNA: TGTGCCAGCAATACGCCGGGACACCCCTCGACTTACTTC.

This clone was counted once. The junction departs from the called germline gene at one end, perhaps through a read error. The rearrangement joins TRBV9 to TRBJ1-3; TRBD1 is a possible D gene (5 bases). This CDR3 contains 16 residues. Germline CDR1 reads SGDLS; CDR2 reads YYNGEE. This chain's CDR3 is CASSVVGGASGNAIYF. The DNA of the CDR3 is TGTGCCAGCAGCGTGGTTGGAGGGGCCTCTGGAAACGCCATATATTTT.

This clone has a handful of counts. V gene TRBV25-1 combines with J gene TRBJ1-5, with no clear D. Germline lookup yields CDR1 MGHDK and CDR2 SYGVNS. The CDR3 is made up of 15 amino acids. Trimming took 1 base from V and 0 from J, leaving 7 bases between them. CDR3 sequence (DNA): TGTGCCAGCAGTGAATGGAGGGATAGCAATCAGCCCCAGCATTTT. Residues: CASSEWRDSNQPQHF.